This T cell receptor beta chain was sequenced in a study of T cell responses to AZD1222 COVID-19 vaccine. With respect to this clone: No antigen is known for it.

The CDR3 is 16 residues long. Germline V lookup: CDR1 LNHDA, CDR2 SQIVND (reference sequence). The V end lost 3 bases, the J end lost 0 bases, and 11 bases lay between the germline ends. Generated by immunoSEQ multiplex PCR, the TCRdb table keeps only in-frame clones and is missing some. The data contain around 160,000 clones, around 94% of them seen just once; the ten biggest clones take up over 4.5%. Study conclusions and caveats: With dominance at 160-218 and 743-854, vaccine-associated CD4 TCRs spanned spike.

The gene calls are TRBV19 and TRBJ1-4; D is ambiguous. Sequenced here: peripheral blood, sampled 28 days after the second AZD1222 dose. The receptor was isolated from an adult who received the AZD1222 COVID-19 vaccine. The CDR3 DNA sequence: TGTGCCAGTAGTATTGGGATCGGGGCAACTAATGAAAAACTGTTTTTT. The encoded protein is CASSIGIGATNEKLFF.